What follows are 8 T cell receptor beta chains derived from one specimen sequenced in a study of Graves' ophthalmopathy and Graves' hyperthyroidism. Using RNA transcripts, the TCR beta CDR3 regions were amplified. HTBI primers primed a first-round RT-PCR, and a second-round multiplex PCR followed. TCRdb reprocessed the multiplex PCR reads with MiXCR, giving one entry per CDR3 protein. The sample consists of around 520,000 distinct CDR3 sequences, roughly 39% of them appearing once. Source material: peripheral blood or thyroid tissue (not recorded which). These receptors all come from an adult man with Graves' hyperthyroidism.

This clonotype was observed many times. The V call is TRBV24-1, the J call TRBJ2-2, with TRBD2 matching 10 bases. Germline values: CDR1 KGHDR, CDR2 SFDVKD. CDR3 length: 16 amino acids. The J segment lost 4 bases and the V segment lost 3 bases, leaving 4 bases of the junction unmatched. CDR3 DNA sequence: TGTGCCACCAGTGATCCTAGCGGGAGCGGCACCGGGGAGCTGTTTTTT. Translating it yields CATSDPSGSGTGELFF.

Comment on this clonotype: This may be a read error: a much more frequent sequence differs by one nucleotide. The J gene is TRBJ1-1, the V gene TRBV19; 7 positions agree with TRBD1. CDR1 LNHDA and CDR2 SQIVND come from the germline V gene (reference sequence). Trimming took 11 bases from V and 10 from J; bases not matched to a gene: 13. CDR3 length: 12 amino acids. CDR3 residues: CASLGAQGVAFF. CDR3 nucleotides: TGTGCCTCCCTCGGGGCCCAGGGGGTAGCTTTCTTT.

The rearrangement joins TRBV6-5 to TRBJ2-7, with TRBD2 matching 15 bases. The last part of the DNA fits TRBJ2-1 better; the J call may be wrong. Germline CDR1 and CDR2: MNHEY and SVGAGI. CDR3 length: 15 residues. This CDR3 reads CASSRTSGREGEQFF. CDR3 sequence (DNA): TGTGCCAGCAGCCGGACTAGCGGGAGGGAAGGTGAGCAGTTCTTC.

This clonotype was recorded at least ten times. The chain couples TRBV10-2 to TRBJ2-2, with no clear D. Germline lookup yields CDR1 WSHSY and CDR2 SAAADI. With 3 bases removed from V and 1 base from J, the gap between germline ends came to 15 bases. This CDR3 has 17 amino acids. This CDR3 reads CASSDIPGPGNTGELFF. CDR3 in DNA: TGCGCCAGCAGTGATATCCCCGGGCCAGGGAACACCGGGGAGCTGTTTTTT.

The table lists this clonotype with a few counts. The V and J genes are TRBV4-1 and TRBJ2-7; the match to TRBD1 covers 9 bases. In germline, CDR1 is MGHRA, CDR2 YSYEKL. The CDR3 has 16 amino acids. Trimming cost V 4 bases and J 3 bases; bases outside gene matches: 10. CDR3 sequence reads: CASSLQGQGGDYEQYF. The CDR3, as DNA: TGCGCCAGCAGCCTACAGGGACAGGGTGGCGACTACGAGCAGTACTTC.

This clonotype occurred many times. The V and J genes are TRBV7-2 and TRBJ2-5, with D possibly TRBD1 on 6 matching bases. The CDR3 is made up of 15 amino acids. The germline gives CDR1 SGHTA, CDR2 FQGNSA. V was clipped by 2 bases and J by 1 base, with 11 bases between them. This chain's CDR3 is CASSLIDRSQETQYF. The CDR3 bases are TGTGCCAGCAGCTTAATCGACAGGAGCCAAGAGACCCAGTACTTC.

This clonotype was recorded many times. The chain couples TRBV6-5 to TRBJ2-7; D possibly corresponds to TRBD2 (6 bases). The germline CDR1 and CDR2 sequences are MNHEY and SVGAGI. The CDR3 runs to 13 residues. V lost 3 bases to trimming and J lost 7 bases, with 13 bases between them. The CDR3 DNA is TGTGCCAGCAGTTATATCGGGACTCCTGAGCAGTACTTC. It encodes CASSYIGTPEQYF.

The CDR3 nucleotides read TGTGCCAGCAGGGGTGGGGGGTCAGGGGAGCTGTTTTTT. Translating it yields CASRGGGSGELFF. V and J are TRBV7-2 and TRBJ2-2, with D possibly being TRBD2 (6 bases). Germline assignment: CDR1 SGHTA and CDR2 FQGNSA. The CDR3 length is 13 residues. V lost 6 bases and J 8 bases, leaving 13 bases between the germline ends. The full variable domain, its missing parts supplied by reference TRBV7-2 and TRBJ2-2, is GAGVSQSPSNKVTEKGKDVELRCDPISGHTALYWYRQSLGQGLEFLIYFQGNSAPDKSGLPSDRFSAERTGGSVSTLTIQRTQQEDSAVYLCASRGGGSGELFFGEGSRLTVL.